Below, 27 T cell receptor beta chains from the same sample are listed, as sequenced in a study of CD8+ T cells in alopecia areata. Sequencing relied on a cDNA template that was reverse transcribed from extracted RNA. Only in-frame clones appear in the TCRdb table, and some are missing; sequencing was by immunoSEQ multiplex PCR. The repertoire consists of more than 85,000 clones, with approximately 60% occurring once and the leading ten covering about 16%. As for treatment: oral pan-JAK inhibitor, 5-10 mg twice daily. The sequences come from CD8+ T cells sorted from blood, collected at week 4, from a patient treated with tofacitinib. The receptors shown here come from a human donor with alopecia areata.

In this sample, this clone turned up a few times. The V gene is TRBV30, the J gene TRBJ1-1, with 9 bases that match TRBD1. V was clipped by 0 bases and J by 4 bases; unmatched bases: 0. This CDR3 comprises 13 residues. Per germline, CDR1 GTSNPN and CDR2 SVGIG (reference sequence). Here the CDR3 reads CAWSVGQGTEAFF. CDR3 DNA sequence: TGTGCCTGGAGTGTGGGACAGGGCACTGAAGCTTTCTTT.

V gene TRBV29-1 combines with J gene TRBJ1-2; D is uncertain. Trimming shortened V by 0 bases and J by 4 bases, and 15 bases separated the two germline ends. The CDR3 totals 15 residues. The germline V gene encodes CDR1 SQVTM and CDR2 ANQGSEA. This CDR3 is CSVEDPGPQVYGYTF. The DNA for the CDR3 is TGCAGCGTTGAAGATCCCGGGCCTCAAGTCTATGGCTACACCTTC.

This clone was detected only a few times. The chain combines TRBV19 with TRBJ2-1, with D possibly being TRBD1 (5 bases). Germline V CDR1 and CDR2: LNHDA, SQIVND (reference sequence). Trimming pared 2 bases from V and 8 bases from J, leaving 10 bases between. The CDR3 runs 13 residues. CDR3 in DNA: TGTGCCAGTAGTATAATGGCAGGGCATGAGCAGTTCTTC. This sequence encodes CASSIMAGHEQFF.

V usage is TRBV30 and J usage is TRBJ2-1; D is uncertain. Germline-derived CDR1 and CDR2 are GTSNPN and SVGIG (reference sequence). The CDR3 is made up of 12 amino acids. Trimming took 0 bases from V and 4 from J, leaving 4 bases between them. In DNA, the CDR3 is TGTGCCTGGAGTGTAGGTTACAATGAGCAGTTCTTC. Translation gives CAWSVGYNEQFF.

V and J are TRBV27 and TRBJ2-1, with 9 positions matching TRBD2. V was pared by 7 bases and J by 0 bases, with 7 bases of the junction left unmatched. From germline, CDR1 is MNHEY and CDR2 SMNVEV (reference sequence). This CDR3 contains 16 residues. The CDR3 spells CASTLGRGGSYNEQFF. The CDR3 nucleotides read TGTGCCAGCACCCTAGGGCGGGGGGGCTCCTACAATGAGCAGTTCTTC.

This chain joins TRBV5-6 and TRBJ2-7, with D perhaps matching TRBD1 (6 bases). Germline V gene lookup returns CDR1 SGHDT and CDR2 YYEEEE. The CDR3 consists of 13 residues. The V and J ends lost 4 bases and 3 bases respectively, with 11 bases between them. DNA for the CDR3: TGTGCCAGCAGCGATGAGGGGGTCTACGAGCAGTACTTC. Translating it yields CASSDEGVYEQYF.

V gene TRBV7-6 combines with J gene TRBJ2-2; 9 nucleotides align to TRBD1. From germline, CDR1 is SGHVS and CDR2 FNYEAQ. CDR3 size: 17 residues. After removal of 3 bases from V and 4 bases from J, the junction contained 9 bases not matched to a gene. CDR3 protein: CASSFAGQGYLTGELFF. For the CDR3, the DNA is TGTGCCAGCAGCTTCGCGGGACAGGGATACCTCACCGGGGAGCTGTTTTTT.

This clone turned up a few times. The genes are TRBV5-1 and TRBJ1-5; a weak D match, TRBD1 (5 bases). V gave up 5 bases and J gave up 5 bases, with 11 bases separating them. CDR1 is SGHRS and CDR2 is YFSETQ in the germline V gene. This CDR3 has 13 residues. CDR3 sequence: CASRVGTDQPQHF. Here the CDR3 DNA reads TGCGCCAGCAGGGTAGGGACGGATCAGCCCCAGCATTTT.

This clone turned up a few times. CDR3 residues: CASSTGRGQGAYEQYF. CDR3 DNA: TGCGCCAGCAGCACGGGAAGGGGACAGGGAGCCTACGAGCAGTACTTC. This chain uses TRBV5-1 with TRBJ2-7; 9 positions agree with TRBD1. CDR1 and CDR2 from the germline V gene are SGHRS and YFSETQ. This CDR3 contains 16 residues. J lost 2 bases, V lost 4 bases, and 10 bases had no gene match.

J is TRBJ1-5 and V is TRBV9, with D unclear. CDR3 length: 15 amino acids. The V gene lost 0 bases and the J gene lost 6 bases, with 13 bases spanning the gap. Germline CDR1 is SGDLS and CDR2 is YYNGEE. This CDR3 is CASSVAPGAGQPQHF. The CDR3 DNA reads TGTGCCAGCAGCGTAGCTCCAGGAGCTGGTCAGCCCCAGCATTTT.

A few counts support this clone. V usage is TRBV27 and J usage is TRBJ2-1, with 14 bases aligning to TRBD2. This CDR3 is built from 12 residues. Unmatched junction bases numbered 2, after V lost 6 bases and J lost 13 bases. Germline V gene sequence: CDR1 MNHEY, CDR2 SMNVEV (reference sequence). CDR3: CASRGLAGVQFF. CDR3 nucleotide sequence: TGTGCCAGCAGGGGACTAGCGGGAGTACAGTTCTTC.

This chain links TRBV13 with TRBJ2-7, with 7 bases fitting TRBD1. This CDR3 has 14 amino acids. Trimming at V came to 2 bases and at J to 5 bases, leaving 6 bases not matched to a gene. CDR1 is PRHDT, CDR2 FYEKMQ, per germline (reference sequence). The CDR3 DNA sequence: TGTGCCAGCAGCTTATGGACAGGCAACAACGAGCAGTACTTC. Its protein product is CASSLWTGNNEQYF.

This chain joins TRBV7-2 and TRBJ2-7; no firm D call. CDR1 is SGHTA and CDR2 is FQGNSA in the germline V gene. CDR3 size: 14 residues. Deletions cut 3 bases from V and 0 bases from J, with 9 bases between. This chain's CDR3 is CASSFYVSSYEQYF. The DNA for the CDR3 is TGTGCCAGCAGCTTTTACGTCAGCTCCTACGAGCAGTACTTC.

This clone has just a few counts. This chain uses TRBV27 with TRBJ2-2; D is unclear. This CDR3 region has 14 residues. The germline CDR1 and CDR2 sequences are MNHEY and SMNVEV (reference sequence). V gave up 7 bases and J gave up 6 bases, with 15 bases separating them. The CDR3 here is CASTISVGPGELFF. CDR3 sequence (DNA): TGTGCCAGCACCATTTCGGTGGGCCCCGGGGAGCTGTTTTTT.

CDR3 nucleotides: TGTGCCAGTAGCCCAGAGAGAGGCACAGATACGCAGTATTTT. It is translated as CASSPERGTDTQYF. The gene calls are TRBV19 and TRBJ2-3, with D uncertain. CDR1 and CDR2 from the germline V gene are LNHDA and SQIVND (reference sequence). The V end lost 6 bases, the J end lost 1 base, and 11 bases lay between the germline ends. The CDR3 is 14 residues long.

As concerns this clone: The junction differs from germline at one of its ends, possibly a read error. V gene TRBV9 combines with J gene TRBJ1-3, with D unresolved. Looked up from germline, CDR1 is SGDLS and CDR2 is YYNGEE. The length of the CDR3 is 15 residues. The CDR3 loop is CASSVAREAGNTIYF. The CDR3 DNA reads TGTGCCAGCAGCGTAGCTCGGGAGGCTGGAAACACCATATACTTT.

The chain joins TRBV5-6 to TRBJ2-7, with D possibly matching TRBD1 (6 bases). Germline CDR1 SGHDT, CDR2 YYEEEE. This CDR3 is built from 13 residues. Trimming left V 2 bases short and J 5 bases short, with 11 bases between. The CDR3 region has the DNA TGTGCCAGCAGCTTTTGGGACAATGACGAGCAGTACTTC. Its translation: CASSFWDNDEQYF.

The gene calls are TRBV30 and TRBJ2-7; 7 bases agree with TRBD2. Germline values: CDR1 GTSNPN, CDR2 SVGIG (reference sequence). With V trimmed by 1 base and J by 0 bases, 9 bases remained unmatched. This CDR3 spans 16 amino acids. CDR3 sequence reads: CAWSGFAGATSYEQYF. CDR3 nucleotides: TGTGCCTGGAGTGGGTTTGCGGGAGCTACCTCCTACGAGCAGTACTTC.

This clone was detected once. The rearrangement links TRBV5-1 to TRBJ2-5, with D unresolved. The CDR3 is 11 amino acids. Germline CDR1 is SGHRS and CDR2 is YFSETQ. V was trimmed by 2 bases and J by 5 bases, leaving 4 bases between them. CDR3 in amino acids: CASSFEETQYF. The CDR3 nucleotides are TGCGCCAGCAGCTTTGAGGAGACCCAGTACTTC.

This clone was seen only a few times. V gene TRBV5-1 combines with J gene TRBJ2-2, with D hard to call. Per germline, CDR1 SGHRS and CDR2 YFSETQ. This CDR3 is 14 amino acids long. Between the trimmed V and J ends, which lost 4 bases and 1 base, there was a span of 8 bases. The CDR3 DNA sequence: TGCGCCAGCAGCAGGACGGTGAACACCGGGGAGCTGTTTTTT. It codes for CASSRTVNTGELFF.

The rearrangement joins TRBV5-1 to TRBJ2-3, with 9 bases lining up with TRBD1. V gave up 4 bases and J gave up 3 bases; unmatched junction bases: 3. Germline-derived CDR1 and CDR2 are SGHRS and YFSETQ. The CDR3 has 14 residues. CDR3: CASSEGQGTDTQYF. CDR3 nucleotides: TGCGCCAGCAGCGAGGGACAGGGTACAGATACGCAGTATTTT.

The V gene is TRBV25-1, the J gene TRBJ1-2; D may be TRBD1 (6 bases). Per the germline V gene, CDR1 is MGHDK and CDR2 is SYGVNS. The CDR3 consists of 12 residues. Trimming stripped 6 bases from V and 8 bases from J, with 13 bases between. As DNA, the CDR3 is TGTGCCAGCAGGCAGGGGCTGGAAGGCTACACCTTC. It is translated as CASRQGLEGYTF.

The chain links TRBV30 to TRBJ2-7; 9 nucleotides align to TRBD1. The CDR3 is 13 amino acids. V lost 2 bases, J lost 4 bases, and 3 bases stayed unmatched. CDR1 is GTSNPN and CDR2 is SVGIG in the germline V gene (reference sequence). The CDR3: CAWSRGQGYEQYF. In DNA, the CDR3 is TGTGCCTGGAGTAGGGGACAGGGTTACGAGCAGTACTTC.

The sample holds a few counts of this clone. The chain employs TRBV10-3 and TRBJ1-6; D ambiguous. The germline V and J ends were trimmed by 5 bases and 7 bases, with 6 bases remaining between them. The CDR3 sequence is 12 residues long. Germline CDR1 and CDR2: ENHRY and SYGVKD. Written as DNA, the CDR3 is TGTGCCATCAGTTATTCGAATTCACCCCTCCACTTT. It encodes CAISYSNSPLHF.

This chain uses TRBV5-1 with TRBJ1-1; D gene ambiguous. The CDR3 covers 14 residues. The V gene's germline CDR1 is SGHRS and CDR2 YFSETQ. Trimming left V 1 base short and J 6 bases short, with 13 bases between. In DNA, the CDR3 is TGCGCCAGCAGCTTGCCGGGAGAGGTGGCTGAAGCTTTCTTT. Encoded protein: CASSLPGEVAEAFF.

On this clone: Other nucleotide sequences in the sample specify the same CDR3. The chain recombines TRBV27 with TRBJ1-1; no clear D gene. Germline V gives CDR1 MNHEY, CDR2 SMNVEV (reference sequence). The CDR3 runs 13 residues. Between the trimmed V and J ends, which lost 5 bases and 1 base, there was a span of 8 bases. In nucleotides, the CDR3 is TGTGCCAGCAGTCCGACTGGGAACACTGAAGCTTTCTTT. Its protein product is CASSPTGNTEAFF.

This clone was seen more than once but under ten times. The chain links TRBV7-6 to TRBJ2-1; 8 bases are shared with TRBD2. V trimming: 5 bases; J trimming: 6 bases; junction bases outside the gene matches: 6. In germline, CDR1 is SGHVS, CDR2 FNYEAQ. The CDR3 extends over 14 amino acids. The CDR3 protein is CASSPLSGSNEQFF. DNA of the CDR3: TGTGCCAGCAGCCCTTTAAGCGGGAGCAATGAGCAGTTCTTC.